This TCR beta chain appears in the sequencing data of a study of Ad26.COV2.S vaccination and SARS-CoV-2 variants. Study at large: Donor was in the COV1001 Ad26.COV2.S trial arm.

In the case of this clone: What it binds is unknown.

Profiling relied on immunoSEQ multiplex PCR, and the TCRdb table lists in-frame clones only, not all of them. The profile shows 300,000 to 350,000 clones, about 86% of them singletons. The sample's treatment: 15 to 20 received Ad26.COV2.S at low or high dose, single or two shots; about 5 received placebo; per-sample allocation not given. Sampling was performed 63 days after the first vaccine or placebo injection. A Boston donor was an adult aged 18-55 years. The germline CDR1 and CDR2 sequences are SGHTA and FQGNSA. Losses at the gene ends were 2 bases for V and 7 bases for J; bases not matched to a gene: 7. The CDR3 spans 14 residues. Findings and caveats of the study: An underestimation of total T cell responses may have resulted from the TCR breadth and depth analyses.

This specimen consisted of peripheral blood, obtained in a trial of Ad26.COV2.S vaccine versus placebo. The J gene is TRBJ2-5, the V gene TRBV7-2, with 7 nucleotides matching TRBD2. The sequence was obtained from a person aged 18-65 years who received the Ad26.COV2.S COVID-19 vaccine or a placebo. As DNA, the CDR3 is TGTGCCAGCAGCTTATTAGCCCCGGGGGGGACCCAGTACTTC. It encodes CASSLLAPGGTQYF.